Shown below are 25 T cell receptor beta chains from a single sample sequenced in a study of blood T cell repertoires in COVID-19. Profiled with immunoSEQ multiplex PCR; TCRdb holds only in-frame clones, not every one. This table holds roughly 330,000 clones, 80% to 90% found once. Material for sequencing was peripheral blood. These TCRs come from a man between 25 and 39 years old with COVID-19, enrolled during active disease.

The V and J genes are TRBV6-5 and TRBJ1-3; D unclear. V lost 4 bases, J lost 0 bases, and 13 bases lay in between. The germline CDR1 and CDR2 sequences are MNHEY and SVGAGI. The CDR3 sequence is 16 residues long. This CDR3 reads CASSSAGSSSGNTIYF. The DNA of the CDR3 is TGTGCCAGCAGTTCGGCAGGTTCGAGCTCTGGAAACACCATATATTTT.

V is TRBV28 and J is TRBJ1-5, with D unclear. This CDR3 is built from 13 residues. Deletions cut 11 bases from V and 1 base from J, with 12 bases between. Germline V CDR1 and CDR2: MDHEN, SYDVKM. For the CDR3, the DNA is TGTGCCGGCTCGGGGTCAAGCAATCAGCCCCAGCATTTT. Its translation is CAGSGSSNQPQHF.

The V call is TRBV18, the J call TRBJ1-1, with 8 bases lining up with TRBD1. This CDR3 has 15 amino acids. V lost 7 bases to trimming and J lost 2 bases; unmatched junction nucleotides: 9. The germline V gene has CDR1 KGHSH and CDR2 LQKENI. The CDR3 loop is CASFRDRLRNTEAFF. CDR3 in DNA: TGTGCCAGCTTCCGGGACAGGCTTCGAAACACTGAAGCTTTCTTT.

The genes are TRBV18 and TRBJ2-7; 8 nucleotides align to TRBD1. The CDR3 contains 15 residues. The junction had 2 bases not matched to a gene; V was cut back by 0 bases and J by 1 base. Germline CDR1 and CDR2: KGHSH and LQKENI. For the CDR3, the DNA is TGTGCCAGCTCACCACCGAACAGGGGGTCCTACGAGCAGTACTTC. Translated, it gives CASSPPNRGSYEQYF.

This rearrangement joins TRBV6-6 to TRBJ1-1; TRBD1 agrees at 9 bases. There are 16 residues in the CDR3. The germline gives CDR1 MNHNY, CDR2 SVGAGI (reference sequence). With 4 bases clipped from V and 5 bases from J, the junction kept 11 bases outside the gene matches. In nucleotides, the CDR3 is TGTGCCAGCAGTTCTCCACAGGGGGCGCCATCTACTGAAGCTTTCTTT. Its translation is CASSSPQGAPSTEAFF.

The V and J genes are TRBV7-9 and TRBJ2-7, with a tentative D call TRBD1 (5 bases). This CDR3 comprises 16 residues. Trimming took off 5 bases at V and 3 bases at J, with 20 bases between the two ends. From germline, CDR1 is SEHNR and CDR2 FQNEAQ (reference sequence). This chain's CDR3 is CASSAGYGHTLYEQYF. DNA of the CDR3: TGTGCCAGCAGCGCCGGGTACGGACATACTCTCTACGAGCAGTACTTC.

This clone was counted between two and nine times. The gene calls are TRBV7-3 and TRBJ2-7, with TRBD2 matching over 9 bases. Germline V gene sequence: CDR1 SGHTA, CDR2 FQGTGA. J gave up 4 bases and V 5 bases, and 9 bases lay outside the gene matches. This CDR3 has 15 amino acids. DNA for the CDR3: TGTGCCAGCAGCCCAGCGGGAGGTATCGAATACGAGCAGTACTTC. Its translation is CASSPAGGIEYEQYF.

The J gene is TRBJ2-3, the V gene TRBV19, with 11 nucleotides matching TRBD2. With 3 bases clipped from V and 0 bases from J, the junction kept 5 bases outside the gene matches. CDR3 size: 17 residues. The germline gives CDR1 LNHDA, CDR2 SQIVND (reference sequence). The DNA of the CDR3 is TGTGCCAGTAGTATGGGACTAGCGGATTTAAGCACAGATACGCAGTATTTT. Translated: CASSMGLADLSTDTQYF.

This clone appeared once. The rearrangement joins TRBV2 to TRBJ1-4; D possibly corresponds to TRBD1 (6 bases). This CDR3 spans 14 amino acids. The V and J ends lost 4 bases and 3 bases respectively, with 9 bases between them. The germline V gene encodes CDR1 SNHLY and CDR2 FYNNEI. The CDR3 nucleotides read TGTGCCAGCAGTGGGGGGCCGGCTAATGAAAAACTGTTTTTT. Translated, it gives CASSGGPANEKLFF.

The rearrangement links TRBV19 to TRBJ1-5; maybe TRBD1 (6 bases). Germline V CDR1 and CDR2: LNHDA, SQIVND (reference sequence). This CDR3 is built from 16 residues. V shed 1 base and J shed 5 bases, with 15 bases lying between them. The CDR3 is CASSIGIRGQYQPQHF. The DNA for the CDR3 is TGTGCCAGTAGTATAGGGATCAGGGGCCAATATCAGCCCCAGCATTTT.

V usage is TRBV7-9 and J usage is TRBJ2-1; 10 positions match TRBD2. There are 15 residues in the CDR3. V was clipped by 4 bases and J by 4 bases; unmatched bases: 4. CDR1 is SEHNR, CDR2 FQNEAQ, per germline (reference sequence). In DNA form, the CDR3 reads TGTGCCAGCAGCTACGGACTAGCGGCGTACAATGAGCAGTTCTTC. Residues: CASSYGLAAYNEQFF.

The chain uses TRBV5-1 and TRBJ2-1, with 14 bases lining up with TRBD2. Per the germline V gene, CDR1 is SGHRS and CDR2 is YFSETQ. V gave up 2 bases and J gave up 8 bases; unmatched junction bases: 3. This CDR3 is built from 15 residues. The CDR3 DNA is TGCGCCAGCAGCTTTTTGACTAGCGGGGGGGATGAGCAGTTCTTC. Its protein is CASSFLTSGGDEQFF.

The V gene is TRBV6-5, the J gene TRBJ2-3, with D perhaps TRBD2 (7 bases). The germline CDR1 and CDR2 sequences are MNHEY and SVGAGI. V was pared by 8 bases and J by 0 bases, with 9 bases between. The CDR3 has 13 amino acids. This CDR3 is CASGGGSTDTQYF. CDR3 nucleotides: TGTGCCAGCGGCGGGGGCAGCACAGATACGCAGTATTTT.

The chain has TRBV5-1 and TRBJ2-5; 8 nucleotides agree with TRBD1. The CDR3 covers 15 residues. The germline gives CDR1 SGHRS, CDR2 YFSETQ. Losses at the gene ends were 0 bases for V and 5 bases for J; bases not matched to a gene: 6. The CDR3 nucleotides read TGCGCCAGCAGCTTGGAGGGGACAGGCGGTGAGACCCAGTACTTC. Translated, it gives CASSLEGTGGETQYF. Filled out from reference TRBV5-1 and TRBJ2-5, the complete variable domain reads KAGVTQTPRYLIKTRGQQVTLSCSPISGHRSVSWYQQTPGQGLQFLFEYFSETQRNKGNFPGRFSGRQFSNSRSEMNVSTLELGDSALYLCASSLEGTGGETQYFGPGTRLLVL.

The chain links TRBV27 to TRBJ1-5, with TRBD1 as a possible D gene (6 bases). Looked up from germline, CDR1 is MNHEY and CDR2 is SMNVEV (reference sequence). V lost 4 bases to trimming and J lost 7 bases, with 14 bases between them. CDR3 size: 14 residues. CDR3 sequence (DNA): TGTGCCAGCAGTTGGGGGGGCGCTTACCAGCCCCAGCATTTT. Amino acids: CASSWGGAYQPQHF.

The gene calls are TRBV7-3 and TRBJ2-1, with 9 positions matching TRBD2. The CDR3 is 15 residues long. V was clipped by 5 bases and J by 10 bases; unmatched bases: 12. Germline V lookup: CDR1 SGHTA, CDR2 FQGTGA. This chain's CDR3 is CASSPLSGGAREQFF. The DNA of the CDR3 is TGTGCCAGCAGCCCCCTTAGCGGGGGCGCCAGGGAGCAGTTCTTC. Drawing the rest from reference TRBV7-3 and TRBJ2-1, the complete variable domain is GAGVSQTPSNKVTEKGKYVELRCDPISGHTALYWYRQSLGQGPEFLIYFQGTGAADDSGLPNDRFFAVRPEGSVSTLKIQRTERGDSAVYLCASSPLSGGAREQFFGPGTRLTVL.

The rearrangement uses TRBV20-1 and TRBJ2-2; D gene ambiguous. The V end was cut by 3 bases, the J end by 6 bases, with 5 bases between. CDR1 is DFQATT, CDR2 SNEGSKA, per germline (reference sequence). The CDR3 sequence is 11 residues long. The CDR3 sequence: CSASLPGELFF. The CDR3 DNA is TGCAGTGCTAGTCTACCCGGGGAGCTGTTTTTT.

The genes are TRBV6-2 or TRBV6-3 and TRBJ2-1; TRBD1 aligns across 10 bases. V lost 4 bases, J lost 3 bases, and 9 bases stayed unmatched. The CDR3 totals 17 residues. Germline assignment: CDR1 MNHEY and CDR2 SVGEGT. The CDR3 DNA reads TGTGCCAGCAGTTCCGATTCCGGGACAGGGGACTACAATGAGCAGTTCTTC. Translating gives CASSSDSGTGDYNEQFF.

The chain carries TRBV23-1 and TRBJ2-2, with 10 bases fitting TRBD1. TRBV23-1 is labeled an ORF, and its function is uncertain. The CDR3 consists of 16 residues. The V gene end was trimmed by 4 bases and the J gene end by 3 bases; junction bases not matched to a gene: 5. The CDR3, as DNA: TGCGCCAGCAGTCGTCCGGGACAGGGGTACACCGGGGAGCTGTTTTTT. This gives the protein CASSRPGQGYTGELFF.

About this clone: Germline is not matched at one junction end, which may reflect a read error. The genes are TRBV7-9 and TRBJ2-4; a possible D gene is TRBD2 (5 bases). The germline V gene encodes CDR1 SEHNR and CDR2 FQNEAQ (reference sequence). This CDR3 is built from 13 residues. This chain's CDR3 is CAISRGSKNIQYF. CDR3 nucleotides: TGTGCCATCAGCCGGGGTTCCAAAAACATTCAGTACTTC. The variable domain in full, completed from reference TRBV7-9 and TRBJ2-4, reads DTGVSQNPRHKITKRGQNVTFRCDPISEHNRLYWYRQTLGQGPEFLTYFQNEAQLEKSRLLSDRFSAERPKGSFSTLEIQRTEQGDSAMYLCAISRGSKNIQYFGAGTRLSVL.

The count of this clone is one. V usage is TRBV7-2 and J usage is TRBJ1-1; no reliable D call. V was trimmed by 3 bases and J by 1 base, leaving 9 bases between them. The CDR3 loop spans 14 amino acids. CDR1 is SGHTA and CDR2 is FQGNSA in the germline V gene. CDR3 DNA: TGTGCCAGCAGCTTTTTCTCAGGGAACACTGAAGCTTTCTTT. It is translated as CASSFFSGNTEAFF. Together with reference TRBV7-2 and TRBJ1-1, the CDR3 gives the full variable domain: GAGVSQSPSNKVTEKGKDVELRCDPISGHTALYWYRQSLGQGLEFLIYFQGNSAPDKSGLPSDRFSAERTGGSVSTLTIQRTQQEDSAVYLCASSFFSGNTEAFFGQGTRLTVV.

The chain recombines TRBV4-3 with TRBJ2-2, with 7 bases fitting TRBD1. CDR1 LGHNA and CDR2 YSLEER come from the germline V gene. The J segment lost 2 bases and the V segment lost 3 bases, leaving 12 bases of the junction unmatched. This CDR3 has 18 residues. The CDR3 DNA reads TGCGCCAGCAGCCAGGATTACAGGGGCCGCCTTAACACCGGGGAGCTGTTTTTT. It yields the protein CASSQDYRGRLNTGELFF.

The chain links TRBV4-3 to TRBJ1-2; D might be TRBD1 (6 bases). V shed 1 base and J shed 1 base, with 7 bases lying between them. CDR3 length: 14 amino acids. The germline gives CDR1 LGHNA, CDR2 YSLEER. This CDR3 reads CASSQGQVNYGYTF. The CDR3, as DNA: TGCGCCAGCAGCCAAGGACAGGTTAACTATGGCTACACCTTC.

The CDR3 nucleotides are TGTGCCAGCAGGACCCTAGACCCTTCGGGGACCCAGTACTTC. Its translation: CASRTLDPSGTQYF. This chain joins TRBV6-5 and TRBJ2-5; D not certain. V was cut by 6 bases and J by 7 bases, with 18 bases left in between. The CDR3 has 14 amino acids. Germline V lookup: CDR1 MNHEY, CDR2 SVGAGI.

The rearrangement links TRBV29-1 to TRBJ1-2, with TRBD1 matching over 7 bases. Germline V lookup: CDR1 SQVTM, CDR2 ANQGSEA. V trimming: 4 bases; J trimming: 5 bases; junction bases outside the gene matches: 7. The CDR3 is made up of 13 amino acids. CDR3 loop: CSVARDSEYGYTF. The CDR3 bases are TGCAGCGTTGCCCGGGACAGCGAGTATGGCTACACCTTC.